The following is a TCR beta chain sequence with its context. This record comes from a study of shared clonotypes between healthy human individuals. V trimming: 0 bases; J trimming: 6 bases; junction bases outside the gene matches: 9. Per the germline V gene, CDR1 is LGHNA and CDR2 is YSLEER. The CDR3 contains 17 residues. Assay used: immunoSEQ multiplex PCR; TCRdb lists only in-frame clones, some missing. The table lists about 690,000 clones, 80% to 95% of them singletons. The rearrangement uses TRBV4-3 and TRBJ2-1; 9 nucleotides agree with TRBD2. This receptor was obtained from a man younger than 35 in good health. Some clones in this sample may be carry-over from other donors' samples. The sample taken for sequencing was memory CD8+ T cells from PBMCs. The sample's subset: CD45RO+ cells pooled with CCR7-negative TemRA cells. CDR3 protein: CASSQDRVSGSPNEQFF. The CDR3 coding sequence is TGCGCCAGCAGCCAAGATCGGGTTAGCGGGAGCCCCAATGAGCAGTTCTTC.